Listed below are T cell receptor beta chains from one sample, sequenced in a study of response to subunit inactivated influenza vaccine. TCRdb re-called the RT-PCR reads with MiXCR, one entry per CDR3 protein. The sample lists fewer than 600,000 distinct CDR3 sequences; approximately 7.7% were seen once. This specimen consisted of PBMCs from blood, obtained about 23 months after vaccination. The receptor set was obtained from a man between 45 and 75 years old who received an inactivated influenza vaccine. CDR3s include the opening cysteine and the closing phenylalanine or tryptophan. A D gene is named only where the DNA matches it firmly. The listing skips clone size in some rows; elsewhere it reads once, few, many or a size class.

DNA | CDR3 | size | J | D | V
TGCAGTGCTGAGAGATGGCTAGCGGACAATGAGCAGTTCTTC | CSAERWLADNEQFF | - | TRBJ2-1 | TRBD2 | TRBV20-1
TGCGCCAGCAGCCGCGACAGGGGGAGTTCACCCCTCCACTTT | CASSRDRGSSPLHF | - | TRBJ1-6 | TRBD1 | TRBV4-3
TGTGCCAGCAGCCAAGACTGGAGCCCGGGAGGAAAACTGTTTTTT | CASSQDWSPGGKLFF | few | TRBJ1-4 | - | TRBV3-1
TGTGCCAGCCAAGAAGAGGGTTACAATGAGCAGTTCTTC | CASQEEGYNEQFF | few | TRBJ2-1 | - | TRBV6-2/TRBV6-3
TGCGCCAGCAGCCGGGAGGTGAACACTGAAGCTTTCTTT | CASSREVNTEAFF | few | TRBJ1-1 | - | TRBV5-1
TGTGCCAGCAGCCAAGAGCCACTCTCTGGAAACACCATATATTTT | CASSQEPLSGNTIYF | few | TRBJ1-3 | - | TRBV4-2
TGTGCCAGCAGTTTAACTAGCGGGAGGGCCTCCGAGCAGTACTTC | CASSLTSGRASEQYF | many | TRBJ2-7 | TRBD2 | TRBV6-5
TGCGCCAGCAGCCAAGCCCGCGGGTTAGCGGGAGTGCCGGGTGAGCAGTTCTTC | CASSQARGLAGVPGEQFF | few | TRBJ2-1 | TRBD2 | TRBV4-3
TGTGCCAGCTCACCTTATACAGGGTCCTACGAGCAGTACTTC | CASSPYTGSYEQYF | - | TRBJ2-7 | - | TRBV18
TGCAGTGCTCCTAAGGAGGGCACCGGGGAGCTGTTTTTT | CSAPKEGTGELFF | - | TRBJ2-2 | - | TRBV20-1
TGTGCCAGCAGCCAAACACAGACAGATACGCAGTATTTT | CASSQTQTDTQYF | - | TRBJ2-3 | - | TRBV7-3
TGTGCCAGCAGTTTACGTAGGAGGGCTAGCGGACAAGAGACCCAGTACTTC | CASSLRRRASGQETQYF | - | TRBJ2-5 | TRBD2 | TRBV28
TGTGCCAGCAGCCTTGGGACTAGCTGGCTCTACGAGCAGTACTTC | CASSLGTSWLYEQYF | many | TRBJ2-7 | TRBD2 | TRBV7-8
TGTGCCAGCTCACCACCCGACGGGGTCGGTACTGAAGCTTTCTTT | CASSPPDGVGTEAFF | few | TRBJ1-1 | - | TRBV18
TGTGCCAGCAGTTTATTGGTAGCGGGCGGGAATGAGCAGTTCTTC | CASSLLVAGGNEQFF | many | TRBJ2-1 | TRBD2 | TRBV28
TGTGCCAGCAGTTACTCAGGGAACTATGGCTACACCTTC | CASSYSGNYGYTF | many | TRBJ1-2 | - | TRBV6-5
TGTGCCAGCAGCTTGGCGGAGGTACGATATGGCTACACCTTC | CASSLAEVRYGYTF | - | TRBJ1-2 | - | TRBV5-6
TGTGCCAGTAGTGAAGTTGCCACTAATGAAAAACTGTTTTTT | CASSEVATNEKLFF | - | TRBJ1-4 | - | TRBV19
TGTGCCAGCAGCTTTGGTAGCGTCCTGGGCAATGAGCAGTTCTTC | CASSFGSVLGNEQFF | few | TRBJ2-1 | - | TRBV11-2
TGCGCCAGCAGCCATGGGACTAGCGGGCACAATGAGCAGTTCTTC | CASSHGTSGHNEQFF | - | TRBJ2-1 | TRBD2 | TRBV5-1
TGTGCCAGCAGCTTAGAGTCGATGGTGTACACTGAAGCTTTCTTT | CASSLESMVYTEAFF | many | TRBJ1-1 | - | TRBV7-9
TGCAGCGTTAGGAGGGGGTCGAACACCGGGGAGCTGTTTTTT | CSVRRGSNTGELFF | many | TRBJ2-2 | - | TRBV29-1
TGTGCCAGCAGCATCGGGACTAGCCCCAGCTACAATGAGCAGTTCTTC | CASSIGTSPSYNEQFF | - | TRBJ2-1 | TRBD2 | TRBV7-2
TGTGCCAGCAGCCGAACGACAGTACGAGATACGCAGTATTTT | CASSRTTVRDTQYF | few | TRBJ2-3 | - | TRBV27
TGTGCCAGCGCGGCGGACAGTCGTGTTGAAGCTTTCTTT | CASAADSRVEAFF | - | TRBJ1-1 | - | TRBV12-3/TRBV12-4
TGTGCCAGCTCAAAGACTAGCGGGACGGGGAATGAGCAGTTCTTC | CASSKTSGTGNEQFF | many | TRBJ2-1 | TRBD2 | TRBV18
TGCAGCGTTGTTGCTAGCACAGATACGCAGTATTTT | CSVVASTDTQYF | many | TRBJ2-3 | - | TRBV29-1
TGCAGCGTTGTGTTATCGTCCAGTAGCACAGATACGCAGTATTTT | CSVVLSSSSTDTQYF | - | TRBJ2-3 | - | TRBV29-1
TGTGCCAGCAGCCAAGATTCTCGAACTTCACCCCTCCACTTT | CASSQDSRTSPLHF | few | TRBJ1-6 | - | TRBV3-1
TGCAGTGCTCAACCTACAGGGCTGGACACTGAAGCTTTCTTT | CSAQPTGLDTEAFF | few | TRBJ1-1 | - | TRBV20-1
TGCGCCAGCAGCCAAGATATTGGGACAGCTGTCGTGGGCCAGTACTTC | CASSQDIGTAVVGQYF | few | TRBJ2-4 | TRBD1 | TRBV4-3
TGTGCCAGCAGCGTAGAGCCCCTAGCGGCCTCTTACAATGAGCAGTTCTTC | CASSVEPLAASYNEQFF | - | TRBJ2-1 | TRBD2 | TRBV9
TGTGCCACCAGTGACCCTAAGCGGGGCACAGATACGCAGTATTTT | CATSDPKRGTDTQYF | few | TRBJ2-3 | - | TRBV24-1
TGTGCCAGCAGCCCACGTTCGGAGGGGACCCAGTACTTC | CASSPRSEGTQYF | many | TRBJ2-5 | - | TRBV3-1
TGTGCCAGCAGCCAAGTCGAAAGGGACCAGTTCTTC | CASSQVERDQFF | few | TRBJ2-1 | - | TRBV4-2
TGCGCCAGCAGCCGGACTAGTCGTAGCTACGAGCAGTACTTC | CASSRTSRSYEQYF | - | TRBJ2-7 | TRBD2 | TRBV5-1
TGTGCCAGCAGTCTAGCCGGGACTATCAACAATGAGCAGTTCTTC | CASSLAGTINNEQFF | few | TRBJ2-1 | TRBD2 | TRBV28
TGTGCCAGCAGCCCCCCCCGGTCGGGTGTCTATGGCTACACCTTC | CASSPPRSGVYGYTF | many | TRBJ1-2 | - | TRBV28
TGTGCCAGCAGCTACAGGGGTTCTAGCGACACCTACGAGCAGTACTTC | CASSYRGSSDTYEQYF | - | TRBJ2-7 | - | TRBV21-1
TGTGCCATCACACAAGGGACAGTCTCGAACACCGGGGAGCTGTTTTTT | CAITQGTVSNTGELFF | many | TRBJ2-2 | TRBD1 | TRBV10-3
TGTGCCAGCAAAAATCAAGCTAGCACAGATACGCAGTATTTT | CASKNQASTDTQYF | - | TRBJ2-3 | - | TRBV7-9
TGTGCCACCAGCAAGACTAGCTACAATGAGCAGTTCTTC | CATSKTSYNEQFF | few | TRBJ2-1 | - | TRBV15
TGTGCCACCAGCAGAGAGGGAGTGCCCTACGAGCAGTACTTC | CATSREGVPYEQYF | few | TRBJ2-7 | - | TRBV15
TGTGCCAGCAGCCAACGGAAACTAGCGGGGGTCAATGAGCAGTTCTTC | CASSQRKLAGVNEQFF | few | TRBJ2-1 | TRBD2 | TRBV14
TGTGCCAGCAGCTTAACACCGTCACCAGAGACCCAGTACTTC | CASSLTPSPETQYF | - | TRBJ2-5 | - | TRBV7-2
TGCAGTGCCGACCAAGCGGGAGGGACAGTGGATGAGCAGTTCTTC | CSADQAGGTVDEQFF | - | TRBJ2-1 | TRBD2 | TRBV20-1
TGCGCCAGCAGCCAAGCTTTAAACACATACAATGAGCAGTTCTTC | CASSQALNTYNEQFF | many | TRBJ2-1 | - | TRBV4-3
TGTGCCAGCAGCCAAGAGAGGAGGGTCGGGTCGGCAGCGGGAGGTAAAGAGACCCAGTACTTC | CASSQERRVGSAAGGKETQYF | - | TRBJ2-5 | TRBD2 | TRBV4-2
TGCGCCAGCAGGTGGGCAGGGGGCGCGTACAACCAAGAGACCCAGTACTTC | CASRWAGGAYNQETQYF | few | TRBJ2-5 | TRBD1 | TRBV5-1
TGCAGTGCTCTAGCGGCACAAGAGACCCAGTACTTC | CSALAAQETQYF | - | TRBJ2-5 | TRBD2 | TRBV20-1
TGCGCCAGCAGTGGGACAGAGTATAATTCACCCCTCCACTTT | CASSGTEYNSPLHF | - | TRBJ1-6 | TRBD1 | TRBV5-1
TGCAGTGCTAGACCCGACGTACACACTGAAGCTTTCTTT | CSARPDVHTEAFF | - | TRBJ1-1 | - | TRBV20-1
TGTGCCAGCAGCCGCGACGTGGCAAGCCAAGAGACCCAGTACTTC | CASSRDVASQETQYF | few | TRBJ2-5 | - | TRBV3-1
TGCAGTGCTGCACGACAGGGCTCTCGCGAGCAGTACTTC | CSAARQGSREQYF | - | TRBJ2-7 | TRBD1 | TRBV20-1
TGTGCCAGCAGTCCTCAGGGGGCGTCGAACACCGGGGAGCTGTTTTTT | CASSPQGASNTGELFF | many | TRBJ2-2 | TRBD1 | TRBV6-2/TRBV6-3
TGCAGCGTACCCGGGACGCCAAACACTGAAGCTTTCTTT | CSVPGTPNTEAFF | few | TRBJ1-1 | - | TRBV29-1
TGTGCCAGCAGCTTTGGAAGGCAGACCCAGTACTTC | CASSFGRQTQYF | - | TRBJ2-5 | - | TRBV5-6
TGTGCCAGCGCATCGACCCCGGGGGGCCGATTAGAGACCCAGTACTTC | CASASTPGGRLETQYF | many | TRBJ2-5 | - | TRBV27
TGTGCCAGCAGCTTAGTAGGACGAGCGGGCGCTTTAGCCAAAAACATTCAGTACTTC | CASSLVGRAGALAKNIQYF | few | TRBJ2-4 | - | TRBV7-8
TGTGCCAGCAGCTACAGACAGGCCTATAATTCACCCCTCCACTTT | CASSYRQAYNSPLHF | - | TRBJ1-6 | - | TRBV7-8